The text below deals with one TCR beta chain. Its antigen remains unidentified. The Oncomine TCR Beta short-read assay sequenced DNA from cultured CD4+ T cells. Using its own MiXCR run on the PCR reads, TCRdb lists one record per CDR3 protein. The sample records approximately 15,000 distinct CDR3 sequences, about 44% being singletons. The CDR3 consists of 14 residues. Per germline, CDR1 MNHNS and CDR2 SASEGT. Trimming took 6 bases from V and 4 from J; bases not matched to a gene: 5. The data stem from a study of vaccination and CD4 T cells after COVID-19. Study details: Control cultures were given a CEFX pool, an HIV-1 Nef pool, or no peptide.

Noted treatment: roughly ten-day PBMC culture with coronavirus spike peptide pools or control peptides (ViraFEST assay). Overall study results and limits: Post-infection sampling omitted early timepoints and covered relatively few convalescent patients.

The chain is built from TRBV6-1 and TRBJ1-1; the match to TRBD1 covers 10 bases. The sequenced sample was CD4+ T cells from blood, cultured in vitro, obtained before SARS-CoV-2 vaccination. This clonotype was obtained from a human donor who received a COVID-19 vaccine. The chain's CDR3 is CASRGTGAFTEAFF. The DNA for the CDR3 is TGTGCCAGCAGAGGGACAGGGGCCTTCACTGAAGCTTTCTTT.